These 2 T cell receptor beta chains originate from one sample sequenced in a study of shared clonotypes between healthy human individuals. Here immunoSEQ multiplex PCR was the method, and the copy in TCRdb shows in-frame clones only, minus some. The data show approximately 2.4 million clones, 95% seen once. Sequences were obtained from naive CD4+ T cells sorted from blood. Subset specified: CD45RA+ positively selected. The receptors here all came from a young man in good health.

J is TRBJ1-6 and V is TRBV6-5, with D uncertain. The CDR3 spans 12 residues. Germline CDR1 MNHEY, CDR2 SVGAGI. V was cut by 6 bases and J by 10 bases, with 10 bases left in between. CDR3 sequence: CASRVGDSPLHF. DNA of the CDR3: TGTGCCAGCAGGGTCGGAGACTCACCCCTCCACTTT.

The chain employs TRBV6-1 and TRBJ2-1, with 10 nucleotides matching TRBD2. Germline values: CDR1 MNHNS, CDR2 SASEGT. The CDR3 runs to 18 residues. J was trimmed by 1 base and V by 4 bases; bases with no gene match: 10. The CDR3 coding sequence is TGTGCCAGCAGTGGAAGACAGGGACTAGCGACGTCCTACAATGAGCAGTTCTTC. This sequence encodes CASSGRQGLATSYNEQFF.